The source of this TCR beta chain is a study of T-cell reconstitution after alpha-beta-depleted transplantation in children. This clonotype was counted only a few times. What it recognizes is unknown. General observations from the study: T-cell counts and diversity were attributed mostly to newly produced T cells one year after transplant. Several hundred expanded graft clones reportedly gave rise to the alpha-beta T cells present about two months after transplant.

Preparing the TCRbeta library involved the use of unique molecular identifiers. TCRdb redid the calling of the PCR reads with MiXCR, one entry per CDR3 protein. Of about 300,000 distinct CDR3 sequences listed, around 9.1% were seen once; the top ten hold 7% to 9.5%. The CDR3 consists of 14 residues. The V end was cut by 2 bases, the J end by 8 bases, with 12 bases between. The germline CDR1 and CDR2 sequences are MNHEY and SVGAGI. The chain employs TRBV6-5 and TRBJ2-2; D might be TRBD1 (6 bases). The specimen comprised PBMCs, sampled before TCRalphabeta/CD19-depleted stem cell transplant. This TCR was recovered from a boy under two years old with acute myeloid leukemia, due to receive a stem cell transplant. CDR3 coding DNA: TGTGCCAGCAGTTACGGGAAGGGGGTTGGGGAGCTGTTTTTT. Its translation: CASSYGKGVGELFF.